This TCR beta chain comes out of a study of technical replicates of blood from several donors. Germline values: CDR1 SQVTM, CDR2 ANQGSEA. Trimming took 7 bases from V and 9 from J; bases not matched to a gene: 9. This CDR3 is 14 amino acids long. Profiled with immunoSEQ multiplex PCR; TCRdb holds only in-frame clones, not every one. The sample carries approximately 78,000 clones, roughly 92% recorded once. V gene TRBV29-1 combines with J gene TRBJ2-1; TRBD2 aligns across 13 bases. This sequence originates from a human donor in good health. Material for sequencing was T cells isolated from PBMCs. CDR3 sequence: CSGRTSGSEGEQFF. In nucleotides, the CDR3 is TGCAGCGGGAGGACTAGCGGGAGTGAGGGTGAGCAGTTCTTC.